The sequence of this T cell receptor beta chain was determined in a study of blood T cell repertoires in COVID-19. As for the study in general: Both acute and convalescent COVID-19 samples were obtained from the United States, Italy and Spain.

From germline, CDR1 is MNHEY and CDR2 SVGEGT. This CDR3 spans 17 amino acids. V was pared by 5 bases and J by 0 bases, with 10 bases of the junction left unmatched. Libraries were prepared by immunoSEQ multiplex PCR; TCRdb keeps only in-frame clonotypes and omits some of them. The table includes 230,000 or so clones, around 89% detected once. The receptor comes from a woman aged 55-69 years with COVID-19, enrolled during active disease. The sequencing input was peripheral blood. The chain has TRBV6-2 or TRBV6-3 and TRBJ2-1, with 7 bases fitting TRBD1. CDR3 region: CASSPDRPLSSYNEQFF. The DNA of the CDR3 is TGTGCCAGCAGTCCGGACAGGCCCTTGAGCTCCTACAATGAGCAGTTCTTC.